The next 24 T cell receptor beta chains were all read from a single sample in a study of cytomegalovirus exposure and HLA in healthy donors. The method was immunoSEQ multiplex PCR; TCRdb's version includes in-frame clones alone and lacks a portion of them. The sample consists of around 170,000 clones, around nine tenths of them appearing once. Sequencing was carried out using PBMCs. The receptors were sampled from a man aged 18 to 30 in good health and CMV-seronegative.

J is TRBJ1-5 and V is TRBV27, with D possibly being TRBD1 (6 bases). Germline V gives CDR1 MNHEY, CDR2 SMNVEV (reference sequence). There are 18 residues in the CDR3. The V gene lost 3 bases and the J gene lost 0 bases, with 18 bases spanning the gap. CDR3 in amino acids: CASSLRGAVDYSNQPQHF. For the CDR3, the DNA is TGTGCCAGCAGTTTGCGGGGGGCGGTGGACTATAGCAATCAGCCCCAGCATTTT.

V usage is TRBV5-1 and J usage is TRBJ1-2, with 8 bases matching TRBD1. From germline, CDR1 is SGHRS and CDR2 YFSETQ. With V trimmed by 2 bases and J by 5 bases, 8 bases remained unmatched. This CDR3 is 15 amino acids long. In DNA form, the CDR3 reads TGCGCCAGCAGCTTTTTGGCAGGGGGCAATTATGGCTACACCTTC. As protein: CASSFLAGGNYGYTF.

Concerning this clone: The germline gene is not matched at one end of the junction; a read error may be the cause. The chain combines TRBV20-1 with TRBJ2-1; D perhaps matches TRBD2 (5 bases). The germline CDR1 and CDR2 sequences are DFQATT and SNEGSKA (reference sequence). This CDR3 is built from 10 residues. CDR3 bases: TGCAGTGCTGACCGGGAAATCCAGATCTTC. Protein: CSADREIQIF.

The chain employs TRBV5-1 and TRBJ2-5; unclear D gene. CDR3 length equals 16 residues. CDR1 and CDR2 (germline): SGHRS, YFSETQ. V dropped 1 base and J dropped 4 bases, with 17 bases sitting between them. In nucleotides, the CDR3 is TGCGCCAGCAGCTTGTCGGTAGTAGGAGAGAGAGAGACCCAGTACTTC. Amino acids: CASSLSVVGERETQYF.

The J gene is TRBJ1-3, the V gene TRBV6-6; 10 nucleotides align to TRBD1. Germline values: CDR1 MNHNY, CDR2 SVGAGI (reference sequence). This CDR3 region has 15 residues. Trimming took 5 bases from V and 4 from J; bases not matched to a gene: 5. The CDR3 sequence is CASSLGTGVGNTIYF. CDR3 DNA sequence: TGTGCCAGCAGTCTCGGGACAGGGGTCGGAAACACCATATATTTT.

The V and J genes are TRBV5-8 and TRBJ2-5, with 7 bases lining up with TRBD1. Trimming at V came to 0 bases and at J to 5 bases, leaving 7 bases not matched to a gene. Germline V gene lookup returns CDR1 SGHTS and CDR2 YDEGEE. CDR3 length equals 15 residues. CDR3 sequence reads: CASSLGEDRTETQYF. DNA for the CDR3: TGTGCCAGCAGCTTGGGTGAGGACAGGACGGAGACCCAGTACTTC.

This clone was detected a few times. This rearrangement joins TRBV7-8 to TRBJ1-1; 8 bases are a match to TRBD1. Germline V CDR1 and CDR2: SGHVS, FQNEAQ. Unmatched junction bases numbered 6, after V lost 1 base and J lost 5 bases. The CDR3 consists of 15 residues. The CDR3 spells CASSLVTGDNTEAFF. The CDR3 nucleotides are TGTGCCAGCAGCTTAGTGACAGGGGATAATACTGAAGCTTTCTTT. Drawing the rest from reference TRBV7-8 and TRBJ1-1, the complete variable domain is GAGVSQSPRYKVAKRGQDVALRCDPISGHVSLFWYQQALGQGPEFLTYFQNEAQLDKSGLPSDRFFAERPEGSVSTLKIQRTQQEDSAVYLCASSLVTGDNTEAFFGQGTRLTVV.

The CDR3 DNA reads as TGCAGCGTTGTAGGGGGCACGAAAACTAACTATGGCTACACCTTC. Its translation is CSVVGGTKTNYGYTF. This chain joins TRBV29-1 and TRBJ1-2, with 7 nucleotides matching TRBD1. The length of the CDR3 is 15 residues. With 4 bases clipped from V and 0 bases from J, the junction kept 8 bases outside the gene matches. Germline V gene data show CDR1 as SQVTM and CDR2 as ANQGSEA.

J is TRBJ2-1 and V is TRBV2, with D maybe TRBD2 (6 bases). This CDR3 region has 13 residues. With 8 bases removed from V and 4 bases from J, the gap between germline ends came to 12 bases. CDR1 is SNHLY and CDR2 is FYNNEI in the germline V gene. CDR3 sequence: CASRDGLYNEQFF. The DNA for the CDR3 is TGTGCCAGCCGGGACGGACTATACAATGAGCAGTTCTTC.

The J gene is TRBJ2-3, the V gene TRBV4-1, with TRBD2 identical over 14 bases. The germline V gene encodes CDR1 MGHRA and CDR2 YSYEKL. CDR3 length equals 20 residues. V dropped 2 bases and J dropped 3; count of bases not matched to a gene: 13. CDR3 nucleotide sequence: TGCGCCAGCAGCCAATCGTGGACTAGCGGGGGGTTTGTAGGAACAGATACGCAGTATTTT. It codes for CASSQSWTSGGFVGTDTQYF.

The CDR3 sequence: CASSPPQLAEDLYNEQFF. CDR3 nucleotides: TGTGCCAGCTCACCACCTCAACTAGCGGAGGACCTGTACAATGAGCAGTTCTTC. This chain joins TRBV18 and TRBJ2-1; TRBD2 agrees at 8 bases. Germline assignment: CDR1 KGHSH and CDR2 LQKENI. CDR3 length equals 18 residues. J lost 4 bases, V lost 0 bases, and 11 bases had no gene match.

This chain links TRBV28 with TRBJ1-4, with 11 nucleotides matching TRBD1. J lost 4 bases, V lost 6 bases, and 4 bases had no gene match. The CDR3 consists of 15 residues. The germline CDR1 and CDR2 sequences are MDHEN and SYDVKM. CDR3 sequence: CASSSDRGRNEKLFF. The CDR3 coding sequence is TGTGCCAGCAGCTCGGACAGGGGGCGTAATGAAAAACTGTTTTTT.

A few counts support this clone. This chain joins TRBV27 and TRBJ1-1; D remains ambiguous. CDR1 and CDR2 (germline): MNHEY, SMNVEV (reference sequence). The CDR3 sequence is 13 residues long. V dropped 6 bases and J dropped 0 bases, with 8 bases sitting between them. The chain's CDR3 is CASRVGVNTEAFF. The CDR3 DNA follows: TGTGCCAGCAGAGTAGGAGTGAACACTGAAGCTTTCTTT.

The chain uses TRBV10-2 and TRBJ1-1; the D gene is possibly TRBD1 (5 bases). CDR1 and CDR2 from the germline V gene are WSHSY and SAAADI. Trimming took off 6 bases at V and 1 base at J, with 12 bases between the two ends. This CDR3 has 14 amino acids. CDR3 loop: CASSHGTGNTEAFF. The CDR3 bases are TGCGCCAGCAGCCATGGGACTGGGAACACTGAAGCTTTCTTT.

The CDR3, as DNA: TGTGCCAGCAGCTTGGCAGGGCTCGGAGCTTTCTTT. As protein: CASSLAGLGAFF. The rearrangement joins TRBV5-6 to TRBJ1-1, with TRBD1 as a possible D gene (5 bases). The CDR3 is made up of 12 amino acids. V was trimmed by 0 bases and J by 10 bases, leaving 10 bases between them. Germline V CDR1 and CDR2: SGHDT, YYEEEE. The complete variable domain, with remaining parts taken from reference TRBV5-6 and TRBJ1-1, reads DAGVTQSPTHLIKTRGQQVTLRCSPKSGHDTVSWYQQALGQGPQFIFQYYEEEERQRGNFPDRFSGHQFPNYSSELNVNALLLGDSALYLCASSLAGLGAFFGQGTRLTVV.

V and J are TRBV7-9 and TRBJ1-5, with a possible D match to TRBD1 (5 bases). Germline values: CDR1 SEHNR, CDR2 FQNEAQ (reference sequence). The CDR3 runs to 16 residues. The V and J ends lost 2 bases and 0 bases respectively, with 11 bases between them. In nucleotides, the CDR3 is TGTGCCAGCAGCTTAACTGACAGCACTAGCAATCAGCCCCAGCATTTT. It encodes CASSLTDSTSNQPQHF.

The chain is built from TRBV27 and TRBJ2-3; TRBD2 matches 9 bases. The V segment lost 10 bases and the J segment 4 bases; nucleotides outside the gene matches: 15. Germline V gene data show CDR1 as MNHEY and CDR2 as SMNVEV (reference sequence). There are 16 residues in the CDR3. The CDR3 DNA is TGTGCCAAAATCCAGCGGGGGGTAAGAATGGCAGATACGCAGTATTTT. Translation: CAKIQRGVRMADTQYF.

The chain employs TRBV4-2 and TRBJ1-1; TRBD1 is a possible D gene (6 bases). The CDR3 runs 17 residues. Per germline, CDR1 LGHNA and CDR2 YNFKEQ. V was pared by 3 bases and J by 3 bases, with 20 bases between. The CDR3 region is CASSHPLILQGYTEAFF. In nucleotides, the CDR3 is TGTGCCAGCAGCCATCCCCTTATCTTACAGGGATACACTGAAGCTTTCTTT.

As for this clone: At one boundary the junction diverges from the germline segment, which might be a read error. The gene calls are TRBV7-7 and TRBJ2-5, with TRBD2 matching 7 bases. Germline V gene lookup returns CDR1 SSHAT and CDR2 FNYEAQ (reference sequence). This CDR3 comprises 15 residues. Written as DNA, the CDR3 is TGTGCTAGCAGCCAAAACTTGGGAGGGGAAGAGACCCAGTACTTC. It yields the protein CASSQNLGGEETQYF.

The J gene is TRBJ2-7, the V gene TRBV11-2; 11 positions agree with TRBD2. The V segment lost 5 bases and the J segment 3 bases; nucleotides outside the gene matches: 15. Germline loops: CDR1 SGHAT, CDR2 FQNNGV. The length of the CDR3 is 18 residues. The DNA of the CDR3 is TGTGCCAGCAGCCAAGGGAGGGGACTAGCGGACTTGAACTACGAGCAGTACTTC. This sequence encodes CASSQGRGLADLNYEQYF.

V usage is TRBV5-4 and J usage is TRBJ2-5; TRBD2 aligns across 13 bases. After removal of 5 bases from V and 4 bases from J, the junction contained 14 bases not matched to a gene. Germline V CDR1 and CDR2: SGHNT, YYREEE (reference sequence). There are 18 residues in the CDR3. The CDR3 DNA reads TGTGCCAGCAGAAACATAGAGGGACTAGCGGGAAGCCGAGAGACCCAGTACTTC. Amino acids: CASRNIEGLAGSRETQYF.

This clone is labeled medium-sized (0.01 to 0.1%). This chain links TRBV10-1 with TRBJ1-1; D gene ambiguous. Trimming removed 4 bases at V and 7 bases at J, with 13 bases between. The CDR3 sequence is 13 residues long. Germline-derived CDR1 and CDR2 are WNHNN and SYGVQD (reference sequence). The CDR3 reads CASSVSEVSEAFF. CDR3 in DNA: TGCGCCAGCAGTGTGTCCGAAGTTAGTGAAGCTTTCTTT.

The chain joins TRBV28 to TRBJ1-3, with 8 nucleotides matching TRBD1. There are 13 residues in the CDR3. Germline lookup yields CDR1 MDHEN and CDR2 SYDVKM. Unmatched junction bases numbered 7, after V lost 5 bases and J lost 10 bases. CDR3 protein: CASSPLGQGTIYF. CDR3 DNA: TGTGCCAGCAGTCCGCTTGGACAGGGAACCATATATTTT.

The V gene is TRBV6-1, the J gene TRBJ2-7; D call uncertain. CDR1 MNHNS and CDR2 SASEGT come from the germline V gene. With 3 bases removed from V and 3 bases from J, the gap between germline ends came to 3 bases. The CDR3 is made up of 11 amino acids. The CDR3 DNA is TGTGCCAGCAGTGACAACTACGAGCAGTACTTC. Its translation is CASSDNYEQYF.